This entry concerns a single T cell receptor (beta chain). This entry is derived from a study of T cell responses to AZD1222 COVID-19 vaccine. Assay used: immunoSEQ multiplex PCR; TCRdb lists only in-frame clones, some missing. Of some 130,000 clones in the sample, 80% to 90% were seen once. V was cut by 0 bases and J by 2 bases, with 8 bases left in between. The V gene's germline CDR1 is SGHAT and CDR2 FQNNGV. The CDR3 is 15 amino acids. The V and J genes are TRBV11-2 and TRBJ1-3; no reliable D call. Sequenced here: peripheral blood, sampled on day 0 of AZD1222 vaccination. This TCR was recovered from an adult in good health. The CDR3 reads CASSLEGRTGNTIYF. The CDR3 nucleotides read TGTGCCAGCAGCTTAGAGGGGAGGACTGGAAACACCATATATTTT. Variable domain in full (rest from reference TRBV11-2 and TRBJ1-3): EAGVAQSPRYKIIEKRQSVAFWCNPISGHATLYWYQQILGQGPKLLIQFQNNGVVDDSQLPKDRFSAERLKGVDSTLKIQPAKLEDSAVYLCASSLEGRTGNTIYFGEGSWLTVV.